This passage covers 21 T cell receptor beta chains from one sample sequenced in a study of T-cell memory formation after mild COVID-19 (dated by TCRdb to about 2021). Library preparation used 5' RACE. TCRdb names Illumina NovaSeq 6000 as the instrument used. Using fastp trimming at Q25 and MiXCR clonotype assembly, TCRdb reanalyzed the public sequencing data and kept in-frame beta chains. Duplicate CDR3 protein sequences are folded into a single record with the most common DNA and genes. The sample table holds hundreds of thousands of distinct CDR3 sequences, of which 28% were seen once. The ten biggest clones cover approximately 13% of the sample. The sequenced material came from PBMCs or a T cell subset sorted from them (not recorded which). These receptor sequences come from an adult woman who had mild COVID-19 (a few samples of this study predate the infection). The sample titles of this study are shuffled in the database, so cell type and time point are left out; the donor was told from shared clones.

This clonotype was picked up many times. The chain employs TRBV7-6 and TRBJ2-3, with 14 bases fitting TRBD2. V dropped 0 bases and J dropped 10; count of bases not matched to a gene: 6. This CDR3 region has 16 residues. Germline assignment: CDR1 SGHVS and CDR2 FNYEAQ. CDR3 protein: CASSLAGTSGGLAQYF. For the CDR3, the DNA is TGTGCCAGCAGCTTAGCTGGGACTAGCGGGGGTTTGGCGCAGTATTTT.

The chain carries TRBV5-1 and TRBJ2-4; 7 positions agree with TRBD2. There are 13 residues in the CDR3. Trimming removed 1 base from V and 9 bases from J; junction bases left unmatched: 4. Germline V lookup: CDR1 SGHRS, CDR2 YFSETQ. The CDR3 sequence: CASSLTSESIQYF. Here the CDR3 DNA reads TGCGCCAGCAGCTTGACTAGCGAAAGCATTCAGTACTTC.

A single count supports this clonotype. The chain links TRBV12-3 or TRBV12-4 to TRBJ2-2, with D possibly matching TRBD1 (6 bases). With 3 bases removed from V and 8 bases from J, the gap between germline ends came to 10 bases. The CDR3 length is 13 residues. This chain's CDR3 is CASSLQGWGELFF. CDR3 nucleotides: TGTGCCAGCAGTTTGCAGGGGTGGGGGGAGCTGTTTTTT.

The chain links TRBV6-6 to TRBJ2-2, with D maybe TRBD2 (5 bases). The CDR3 consists of 15 residues. CDR1 and CDR2 from the germline V gene are MNHNY and SVGAGI (reference sequence). The V end was cut by 2 bases, the J end by 3 bases, with 10 bases between. Here the CDR3 reads CASSYGRDYTGELFF. The CDR3 DNA is TGTGCCAGCAGTTACGGGAGAGACTACACCGGGGAGCTGTTTTTT.

The genes are TRBV6-5 and TRBJ2-7, with 8 bases identical to TRBD2. Per germline, CDR1 MNHEY and CDR2 SVGAGI. V trimming: 2 bases; J trimming: 2 bases; junction bases outside the gene matches: 2. The CDR3 spans 14 residues. This CDR3 reads CASSYVAGPYEQYF. The CDR3, as DNA: TGTGCCAGCAGTTACGTAGCGGGACCCTACGAGCAGTACTTC.

The chain is built from TRBV7-9 and TRBJ2-7; 8 bases agree with TRBD1. The CDR3 consists of 13 residues. V was clipped by 3 bases and J by 6 bases; unmatched bases: 4. The germline V gene encodes CDR1 SEHNR and CDR2 FQNEAQ (reference sequence). The CDR3 DNA follows: TGTGCCAGCAGCTTTCAGGGGGCTGGCGAGCAGTACTTC. Translated: CASSFQGAGEQYF.

The chain recombines TRBV10-3 with TRBJ1-1; no firm D call. Trimming pared 0 bases from V and 7 bases from J, leaving 3 bases between. CDR1 is ENHRY and CDR2 is SYGVKD in the germline V gene. The CDR3 covers 11 residues. The CDR3, as DNA: TGTGCCATCAGTGAGTCCCTTGAAGCTTTCTTT. This sequence encodes CAISESLEAFF.

The chain has TRBV20-1 and TRBJ2-4; TRBD2 might be the D (7 bases). From germline, CDR1 is DFQATT and CDR2 SNEGSKA (reference sequence). This CDR3 is built from 13 residues. V lost 0 bases to trimming and J lost 11 bases, with 14 bases between them. The CDR3 loop is CSAREGGGEVQYF. Written as DNA, the CDR3 is TGCAGTGCTAGAGAAGGAGGGGGGGAGGTTCAGTACTTC.

This chain uses TRBV9 with TRBJ1-2; the D is unclear. Germline-derived CDR1 and CDR2 are SGDLS and YYNGEE. V was pared by 3 bases and J by 8 bases, with 23 bases between. The CDR3 consists of 16 residues. This CDR3 is CASSAELQSSPPGYTF. The CDR3 DNA reads as TGTGCCAGCAGCGCAGAATTACAGAGTTCGCCGCCGGGCTACACCTTC. Full variable domain (rest looked up from reference TRBV9 and TRBJ1-2): DSGVTQTPKHLITATGQRVTLRCSPRSGDLSVYWYQQSLDQGLQFLIQYYNGEERAKGNILERFSAQQFPDLHSELNLSSLELGDSALYFCASSAELQSSPPGYTFGSGTRLTVV.

The chain couples TRBV5-1 to TRBJ2-5; 8 bases fit TRBD1. After removal of 4 bases from V and 7 bases from J, the junction contained 6 bases not matched to a gene. CDR1 and CDR2 from the germline V gene are SGHRS and YFSETQ. The CDR3 contains 13 residues. The CDR3 loop is CASSPGQEGTQYF. CDR3 in DNA: TGCGCCAGCAGCCCGGGACAGGAGGGGACCCAGTACTTC.

This chain links TRBV12-3 or TRBV12-4 with TRBJ1-1, with D maybe TRBD1 (5 bases). Trimming shortened V by 5 bases and J by 4 bases, and 17 bases separated the two germline ends. The CDR3 is made up of 15 amino acids. CDR3 bases: TGTGCCAGCAGTATCTCGACAGCCGCAGCCACTGAAGCTTTCTTT. Residues: CASSISTAAATEAFF.

The CDR3 here is CASSLTSGKYYEQYF. CDR3 DNA: TGTGCCAGCAGTCTGACTAGCGGGAAATATTACGAGCAGTACTTC. The gene calls are TRBV27 and TRBJ2-7, with 11 nucleotides matching TRBD2. The length of the CDR3 is 15 residues. With V trimmed by 5 bases and J by 4 bases, 7 bases remained unmatched. Per the germline V gene, CDR1 is MNHEY and CDR2 is SMNVEV (reference sequence).

This clonotype has more than one count but fewer than ten. The chain has TRBV29-1 and TRBJ2-7; D could derive from TRBD1 or TRBD2 (5 bases each). The CDR3 spans 15 residues. Germline loops: CDR1 SQVTM, CDR2 ANQGSEA. V gave up 4 bases and J gave up 3 bases, with 19 bases separating them. The CDR3 DNA is TGCAGCGTTGTGGGGACCCTACATCGACACTACGAGCAGTACTTC. It yields the protein CSVVGTLHRHYEQYF.

This clonotype has only a few counts. The chain has TRBV20-1 and TRBJ2-1, with 12 positions matching TRBD2. The germline CDR1 and CDR2 sequences are DFQATT and SNEGSKA (reference sequence). Trimming at V came to 6 bases and at J to 4 bases, leaving 7 bases not matched to a gene. This CDR3 is 15 amino acids long. The CDR3 spells CSAASGRVRYNEQFF. The CDR3 DNA reads as TGCAGTGCGGCTAGCGGGAGGGTCCGGTACAATGAGCAGTTCTTC.

This clonotype has a handful of counts. This chain links TRBV5-1 with TRBJ1-5, with 10 bases aligning to TRBD1. V shed 3 bases and J 4 bases; nucleotides not matched to a gene: 4. This CDR3 has 15 residues. The germline gives CDR1 SGHRS, CDR2 YFSETQ. CDR3 region: CASSSGTGVNQPQHF. The CDR3 coding sequence is TGCGCCAGCAGCTCCGGGACAGGGGTAAATCAGCCCCAGCATTTT.

This clonotype has more than one count but fewer than ten. This chain connects TRBV12-3 or TRBV12-4 to TRBJ1-1, with unresolved D. Between the trimmed V and J ends, which lost 6 bases and 8 bases, there was a span of 10 bases. This CDR3 spans 11 amino acids. In DNA form, the CDR3 reads TGTGCCAGCAGAAAAGAAGTGGAAGCTTTCTTT. Translation: CASRKEVEAFF.

The chain uses TRBV12-2 and TRBJ1-6. TRBV12-2 represents a pseudogene. This CDR3 is built from 14 residues. The chain's CDR3 is CASRLVLLSSPLHF. In DNA, the CDR3 is TGTGCAAGTCGCTTAGTACTTCTGAGTTCACCCCTCCACTTT.

V is TRBV12-3 or TRBV12-4 and J is TRBJ1-1, with no clear D. The CDR3 spans 13 residues. V was pared by 3 bases and J by 10 bases, with 15 bases between. The CDR3 here is CASSLLPPSGAFF. The DNA of the CDR3 is TGTGCCAGCAGTTTGCTTCCCCCCTCGGGAGCTTTCTTT.

This clonotype came up a few times. V is TRBV9 and J is TRBJ2-7; D may be TRBD1 or TRBD2 (5 bases each). The CDR3 extends over 15 amino acids. CDR1 and CDR2 from the germline V gene are SGDLS and YYNGEE. V was cut by 0 bases and J by 2 bases, with 12 bases left in between. This CDR3 reads CASSVAGQATYEQYF. As DNA, the CDR3 is TGTGCCAGCAGCGTAGCGGGGCAGGCGACCTACGAGCAGTACTTC.

This sequence joins TRBV27 and TRBJ2-7; D might be TRBD1 (5 bases). The V and J ends lost 5 bases and 7 bases respectively, with 12 bases between them. Germline assignment: CDR1 MNHEY and CDR2 SMNVEV (reference sequence). The CDR3 contains 12 residues. The chain's CDR3 is CASSPQGIEQYF. For the CDR3, the DNA is TGTGCCAGCAGTCCCCAGGGTATTGAGCAGTACTTC.

This clonotype has just a few counts. V is TRBV11-2 and J is TRBJ1-2; D is unresolved. The CDR3 extends over 17 amino acids. Germline V CDR1 and CDR2: SGHAT, FQNNGV. V was cut by 1 base and J by 4 bases, with 19 bases left in between. This chain's CDR3 is CASSLVVGYGGIYGYTF. The CDR3 bases are TGTGCCAGCAGCTTAGTTGTTGGGTACGGAGGGATCTATGGCTACACCTTC. Supplemented by reference TRBV11-2 and TRBJ1-2, the full variable domain reads EAGVAQSPRYKIIEKRQSVAFWCNPISGHATLYWYQQILGQGPKLLIQFQNNGVVDDSQLPKDRFSAERLKGVDSTLKIQPAKLEDSAVYLCASSLVVGYGGIYGYTFGSGTRLTVV.